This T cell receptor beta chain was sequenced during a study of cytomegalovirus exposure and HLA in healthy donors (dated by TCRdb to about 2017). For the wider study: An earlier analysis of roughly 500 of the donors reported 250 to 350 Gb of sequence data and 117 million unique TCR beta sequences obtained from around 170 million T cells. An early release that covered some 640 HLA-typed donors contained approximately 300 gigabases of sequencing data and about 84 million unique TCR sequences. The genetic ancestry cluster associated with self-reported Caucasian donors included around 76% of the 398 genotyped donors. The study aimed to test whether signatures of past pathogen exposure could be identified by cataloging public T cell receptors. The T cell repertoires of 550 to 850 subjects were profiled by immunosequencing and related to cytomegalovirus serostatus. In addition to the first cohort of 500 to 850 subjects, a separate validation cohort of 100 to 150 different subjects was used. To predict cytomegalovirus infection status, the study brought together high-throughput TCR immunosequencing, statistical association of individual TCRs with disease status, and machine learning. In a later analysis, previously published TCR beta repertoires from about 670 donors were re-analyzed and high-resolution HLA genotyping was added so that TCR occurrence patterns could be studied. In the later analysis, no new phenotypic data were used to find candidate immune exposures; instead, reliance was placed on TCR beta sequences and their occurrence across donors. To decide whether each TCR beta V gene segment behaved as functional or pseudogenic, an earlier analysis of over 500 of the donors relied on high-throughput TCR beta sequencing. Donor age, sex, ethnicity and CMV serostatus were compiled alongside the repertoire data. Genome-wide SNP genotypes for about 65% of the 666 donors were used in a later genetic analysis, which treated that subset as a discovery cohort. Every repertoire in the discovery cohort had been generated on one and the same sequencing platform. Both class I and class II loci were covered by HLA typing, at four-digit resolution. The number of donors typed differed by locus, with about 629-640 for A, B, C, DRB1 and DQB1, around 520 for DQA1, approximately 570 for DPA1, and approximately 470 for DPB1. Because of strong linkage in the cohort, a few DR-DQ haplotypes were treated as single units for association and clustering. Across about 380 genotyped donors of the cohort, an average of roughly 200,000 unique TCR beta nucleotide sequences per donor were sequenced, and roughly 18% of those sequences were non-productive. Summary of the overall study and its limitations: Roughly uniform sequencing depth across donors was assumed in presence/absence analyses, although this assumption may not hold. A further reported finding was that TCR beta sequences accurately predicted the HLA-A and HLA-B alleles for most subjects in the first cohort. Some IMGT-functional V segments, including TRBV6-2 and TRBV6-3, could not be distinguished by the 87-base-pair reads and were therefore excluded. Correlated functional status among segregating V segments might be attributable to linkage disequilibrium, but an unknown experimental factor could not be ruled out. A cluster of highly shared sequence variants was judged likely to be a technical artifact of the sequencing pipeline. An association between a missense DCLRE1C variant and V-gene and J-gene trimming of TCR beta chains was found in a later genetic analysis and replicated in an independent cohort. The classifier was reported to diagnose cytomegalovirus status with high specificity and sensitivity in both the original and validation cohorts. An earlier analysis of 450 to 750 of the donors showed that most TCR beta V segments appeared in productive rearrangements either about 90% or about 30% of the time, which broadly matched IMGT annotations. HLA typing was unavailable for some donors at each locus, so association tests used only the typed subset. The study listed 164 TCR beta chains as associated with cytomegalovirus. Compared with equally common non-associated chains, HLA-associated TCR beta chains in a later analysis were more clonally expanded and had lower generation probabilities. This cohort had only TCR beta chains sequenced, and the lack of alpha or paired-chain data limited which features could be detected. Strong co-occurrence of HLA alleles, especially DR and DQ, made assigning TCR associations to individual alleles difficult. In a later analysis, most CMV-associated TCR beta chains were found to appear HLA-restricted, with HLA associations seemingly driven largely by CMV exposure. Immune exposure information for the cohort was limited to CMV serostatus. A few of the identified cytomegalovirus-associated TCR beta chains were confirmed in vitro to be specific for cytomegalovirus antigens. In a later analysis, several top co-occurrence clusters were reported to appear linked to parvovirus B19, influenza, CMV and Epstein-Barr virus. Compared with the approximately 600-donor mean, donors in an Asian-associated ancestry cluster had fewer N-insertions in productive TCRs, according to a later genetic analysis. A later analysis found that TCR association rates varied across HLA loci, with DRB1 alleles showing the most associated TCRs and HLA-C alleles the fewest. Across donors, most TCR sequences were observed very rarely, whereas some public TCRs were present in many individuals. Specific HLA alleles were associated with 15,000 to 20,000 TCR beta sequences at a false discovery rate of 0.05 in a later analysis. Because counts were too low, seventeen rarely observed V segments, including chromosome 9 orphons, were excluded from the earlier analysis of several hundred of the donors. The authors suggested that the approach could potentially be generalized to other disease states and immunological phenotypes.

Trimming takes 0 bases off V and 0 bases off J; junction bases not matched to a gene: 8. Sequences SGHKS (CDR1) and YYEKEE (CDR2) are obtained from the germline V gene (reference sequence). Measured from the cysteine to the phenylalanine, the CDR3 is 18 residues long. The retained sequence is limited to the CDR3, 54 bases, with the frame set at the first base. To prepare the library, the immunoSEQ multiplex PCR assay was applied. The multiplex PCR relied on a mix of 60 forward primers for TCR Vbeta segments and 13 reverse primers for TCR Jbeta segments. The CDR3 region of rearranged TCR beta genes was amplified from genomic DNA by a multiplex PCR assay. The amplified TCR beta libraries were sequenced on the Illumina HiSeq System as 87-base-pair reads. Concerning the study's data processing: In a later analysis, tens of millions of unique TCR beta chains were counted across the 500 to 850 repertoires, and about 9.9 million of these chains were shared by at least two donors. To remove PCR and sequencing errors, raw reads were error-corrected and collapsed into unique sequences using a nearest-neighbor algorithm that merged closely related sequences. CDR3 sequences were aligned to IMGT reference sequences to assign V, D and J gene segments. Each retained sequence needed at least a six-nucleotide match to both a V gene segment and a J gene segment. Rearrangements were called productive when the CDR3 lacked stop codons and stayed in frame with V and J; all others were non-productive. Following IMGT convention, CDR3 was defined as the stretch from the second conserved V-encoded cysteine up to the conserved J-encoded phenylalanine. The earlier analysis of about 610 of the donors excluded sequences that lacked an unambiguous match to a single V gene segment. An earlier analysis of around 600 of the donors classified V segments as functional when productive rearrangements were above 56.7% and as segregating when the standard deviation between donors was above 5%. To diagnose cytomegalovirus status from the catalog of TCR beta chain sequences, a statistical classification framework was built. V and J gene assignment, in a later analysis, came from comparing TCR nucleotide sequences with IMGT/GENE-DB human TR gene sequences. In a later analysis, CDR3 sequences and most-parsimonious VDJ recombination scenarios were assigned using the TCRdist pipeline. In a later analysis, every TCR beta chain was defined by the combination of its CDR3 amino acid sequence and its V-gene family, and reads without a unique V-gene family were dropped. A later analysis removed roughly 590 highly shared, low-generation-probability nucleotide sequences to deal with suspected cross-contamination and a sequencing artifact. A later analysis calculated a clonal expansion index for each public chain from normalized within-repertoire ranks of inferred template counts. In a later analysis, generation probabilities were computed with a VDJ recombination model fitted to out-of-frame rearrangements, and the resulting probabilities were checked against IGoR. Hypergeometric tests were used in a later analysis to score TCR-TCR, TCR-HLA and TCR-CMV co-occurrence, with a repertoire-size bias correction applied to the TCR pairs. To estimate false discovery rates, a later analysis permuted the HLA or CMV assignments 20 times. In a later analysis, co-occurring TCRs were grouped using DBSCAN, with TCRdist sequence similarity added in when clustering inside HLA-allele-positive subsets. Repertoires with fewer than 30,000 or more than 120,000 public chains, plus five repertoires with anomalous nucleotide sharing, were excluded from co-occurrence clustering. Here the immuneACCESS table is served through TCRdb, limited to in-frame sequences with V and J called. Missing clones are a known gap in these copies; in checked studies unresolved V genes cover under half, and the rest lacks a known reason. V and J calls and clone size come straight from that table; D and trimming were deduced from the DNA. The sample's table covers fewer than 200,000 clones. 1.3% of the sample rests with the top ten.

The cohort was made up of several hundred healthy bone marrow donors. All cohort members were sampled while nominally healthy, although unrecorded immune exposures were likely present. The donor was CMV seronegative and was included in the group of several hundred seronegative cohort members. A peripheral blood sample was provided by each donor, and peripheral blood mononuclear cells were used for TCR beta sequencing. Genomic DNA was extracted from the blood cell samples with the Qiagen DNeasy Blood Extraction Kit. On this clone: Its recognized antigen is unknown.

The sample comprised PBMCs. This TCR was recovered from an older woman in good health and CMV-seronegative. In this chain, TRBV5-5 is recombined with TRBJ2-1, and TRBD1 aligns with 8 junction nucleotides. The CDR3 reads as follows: CASSLGTQGASSYNEQFF. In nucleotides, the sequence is TGTGCCAGCAGCTTGGGAACTCAGGGGGCTAGCTCCTACAATGAGCAGTTCTTC.